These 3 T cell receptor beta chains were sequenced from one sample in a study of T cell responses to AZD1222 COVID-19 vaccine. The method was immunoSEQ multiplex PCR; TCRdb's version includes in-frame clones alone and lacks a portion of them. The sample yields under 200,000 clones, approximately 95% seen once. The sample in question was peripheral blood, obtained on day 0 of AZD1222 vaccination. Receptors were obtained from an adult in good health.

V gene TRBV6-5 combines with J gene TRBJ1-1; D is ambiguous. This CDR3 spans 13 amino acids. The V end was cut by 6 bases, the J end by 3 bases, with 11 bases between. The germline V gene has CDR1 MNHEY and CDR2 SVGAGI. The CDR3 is CASRTREDTEAFF. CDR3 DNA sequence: TGTGCCAGCAGGACAAGGGAAGACACTGAAGCTTTCTTT.

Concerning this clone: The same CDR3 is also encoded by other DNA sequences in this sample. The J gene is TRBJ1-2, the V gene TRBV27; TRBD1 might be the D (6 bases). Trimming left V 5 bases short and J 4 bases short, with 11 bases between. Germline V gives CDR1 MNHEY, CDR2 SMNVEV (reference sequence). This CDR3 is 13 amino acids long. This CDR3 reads CASSLDRTYGYTF. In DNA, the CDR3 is TGTGCCAGCAGTCTCGACAGGACCTATGGCTACACCTTC.

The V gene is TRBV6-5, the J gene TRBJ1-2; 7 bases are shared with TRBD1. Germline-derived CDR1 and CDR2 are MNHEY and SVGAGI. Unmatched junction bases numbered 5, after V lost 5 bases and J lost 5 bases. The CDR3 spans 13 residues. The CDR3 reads CASSTGTAYGYTF. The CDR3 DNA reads TGTGCCAGCAGTACGGGGACAGCTTATGGCTACACCTTC.